A single sample is the source of the 25 T cell receptor beta chains below, sequenced in a study of cytomegalovirus exposure and HLA in healthy donors. 60 Vbeta and 13 Jbeta primers were used in PCR. The assay was immunoSEQ multiplex PCR, and TCRdb's table has in-frame clones only and misses some. Counted here are about 160,000 clones, less than 90% occurring once; the ten biggest clones make up approximately 6.7%. Sequenced input: PBMCs. All receptors come from a male donor in good health and CMV-seropositive.

The J gene is TRBJ1-2, the V gene TRBV18; D ambiguous. The germline CDR1 and CDR2 sequences are KGHSH and LQKENI. This CDR3 is 14 amino acids long. V dropped 2 bases and J dropped 2 bases, with 9 bases sitting between them. The CDR3 loop is CASSPTAANYGYTF. The DNA for the CDR3 is TGTGCCAGCTCACCAACAGCCGCCAACTATGGCTACACCTTC.

The V and J genes are TRBV28 and TRBJ2-3; D may be TRBD2 (6 bases). This CDR3 contains 16 residues. V lost 8 bases, J lost 0 bases, and 18 bases lay in between. The germline gives CDR1 MDHEN, CDR2 SYDVKM. The CDR3 here is CASHSGSGFSTDTQYF. In nucleotides, the CDR3 is TGTGCCAGCCACTCCGGGAGCGGGTTTAGCACAGATACGCAGTATTTT.

The J gene is TRBJ1-5, the V gene TRBV7-8; D gene ambiguous. The CDR3 runs 15 residues. The V end lost 1 base, the J end lost 4 bases, and 11 bases lay between the germline ends. Germline V lookup: CDR1 SGHVS, CDR2 FQNEAQ. CDR3 coding DNA: TGTGCCAGCAGCTTAGACGGTGACAAAAATCAGCCCCAGCATTTT. Residues: CASSLDGDKNQPQHF.

The chain carries TRBV10-3 and TRBJ2-7; the D is unclear. This CDR3 spans 13 amino acids. The V and J ends lost 0 bases and 4 bases respectively, with 7 bases between them. Germline CDR1 and CDR2: ENHRY and SYGVKD. In DNA form, the CDR3 reads TGTGCCATCAGTGAGTCGTCTCCTTACGAGCAGTACTTC. Translation: CAISESSPYEQYF.

This clone was found a few times. V and J are TRBV10-3 and TRBJ1-1; the D gene is possibly TRBD1 (6 bases). The ends were cut back, 6 bases at V and 3 bases at J, with 14 bases in the middle. This CDR3 contains 14 residues. Germline CDR1 reads ENHRY; CDR2 reads SYGVKD. The CDR3 nucleotides are TGTGCCATCAGCAAACAGGGTGCGGACACTGAAGCTTTCTTT. Translating it yields CAISKQGADTEAFF.

This chain joins TRBV5-1 and TRBJ2-1; 10 nucleotides line up with TRBD2. CDR3 size: 15 residues. Germline V gene data show CDR1 as SGHRS and CDR2 as YFSETQ. V gave up 4 bases and J gave up 9 bases; unmatched junction bases: 10. The CDR3 region has the DNA TGCGCCAGCAGCCGAGTCCTAGCGGGAGTGCTTGAGCAGTTCTTC. This codes for CASSRVLAGVLEQFF.

The rearrangement uses TRBV14 and TRBJ1-1; a weak D match, TRBD1 (6 bases). This CDR3 is 17 amino acids long. Trimming took off 0 bases at V and 5 bases at J, with 19 bases between the two ends. CDR1 SGHDN and CDR2 FVKESK come from the germline V gene. The CDR3 sequence is CASSQDLMRGARTEAFF. The CDR3 DNA sequence: TGTGCCAGCAGCCAAGATCTGATGCGGGGGGCGAGGACTGAAGCTTTCTTT. The complete variable domain, with remaining parts taken from reference TRBV14 and TRBJ1-1, reads EAGVTQFPSHSVIEKGQTVTLRCDPISGHDNLYWYRRVMGKEIKFLLHFVKESKQDESGMPNNRFLAERTGGTYSTLKVQPAELEDSGVYFCASSQDLMRGARTEAFFGQGTRLTVV.

The chain couples TRBV5-4 to TRBJ2-7, with 11 positions matching TRBD2. Per germline, CDR1 SGHNT and CDR2 YYREEE (reference sequence). The CDR3 has 18 amino acids. With V trimmed by 4 bases and J by 5 bases, 17 bases remained unmatched. The CDR3 here is CASSDEVSGRAARDEQYF. The CDR3 DNA reads TGTGCCAGCAGCGACGAGGTTAGCGGGAGGGCCGCGAGGGACGAGCAGTACTTC.

The chain joins TRBV6-4 to TRBJ2-3, with no clear D. The CDR3 has 10 amino acids. The V end lost 8 bases, the J end lost 4 bases, and 4 bases lay between the germline ends. Germline lookup yields CDR1 MRHNA and CDR2 SNTAGT. CDR3 DNA sequence: TGTGCCAGCCTTGCAGATACGCAGTATTTT. Translating it yields CASLADTQYF.

This clone was picked up a small number of times. V is TRBV7-9 and J is TRBJ1-6, with D uncertain. In germline, CDR1 is SEHNR, CDR2 FQNEAQ (reference sequence). Trimming left V 3 bases short and J 7 bases short, with 19 bases between. This CDR3 comprises 17 residues. CDR3 in amino acids: CASSFPSRGGRNSPLHF. For the CDR3, the DNA is TGTGCCAGCAGCTTTCCATCCCGGGGAGGGAGGAATTCACCCCTCCACTTT.

This clone occurred once. The J gene is TRBJ1-2, the V gene TRBV6-5; tentative D call: TRBD1 (6 bases). Germline V gene data show CDR1 as MNHEY and CDR2 as SVGAGI. Trimming left V 6 bases short and J 11 bases short, with 13 bases between. This CDR3 comprises 11 residues. CDR3 nucleotides: TGTGCCAGCAGGGGCGACAGGCGGTACACCTTC. It specifies CASRGDRRYTF.

This chain uses TRBV6-1 with TRBJ2-3; 9 nucleotides align to TRBD2. CDR1 and CDR2 from the germline V gene are MNHNS and SASEGT. The CDR3 contains 17 residues. V dropped 1 base and J dropped 3; count of bases not matched to a gene: 8. Here the CDR3 reads CASSEVRVAGATDTQYF. The CDR3 DNA follows: TGTGCCAGCAGTGAAGTCCGGGTAGCGGGAGCTACAGATACGCAGTATTTT.

This clone showed up just a few times. DNA for the CDR3: TGTGCCAGCGGAAATAGCGACTACACCTTC. As protein: CASGNSDYTF. This chain links TRBV6-6 with TRBJ1-2; no clear D. Trimming removed 8 bases from V and 10 bases from J, with 11 bases in between. Germline V gives CDR1 MNHNY, CDR2 SVGAGI (reference sequence). The CDR3 has 10 residues.

Of note for this clone: Other DNA sequences in the same sample also yield this CDR3. This chain joins TRBV7-9 and TRBJ2-1, with D uncertain. The CDR3 spans 12 residues. CDR1 and CDR2 (germline): SEHNR, FQNEAQ (reference sequence). Trimming pared 1 base from V and 6 bases from J, leaving 4 bases between. The CDR3 sequence is CASSLGANEQFF. Written as DNA, the CDR3 is TGTGCCAGCAGCTTAGGGGCCAATGAGCAGTTCTTC.

The chain has TRBV5-1 and TRBJ2-5; tentatively, D is TRBD2 (6 bases). V lost 5 bases to trimming and J lost 5 bases, with 13 bases between them. This CDR3 contains 13 residues. CDR1 and CDR2 from the germline V gene are SGHRS and YFSETQ. The chain's CDR3 is CASSVSGDETQYF. CDR3 DNA sequence: TGCGCCAGCAGTGTTTCGGGAGATGAGACCCAGTACTTC.

The gene calls are TRBV6-1 and TRBJ2-3; D possibly corresponds to TRBD2 (6 bases). Trimming stripped 8 bases from V and 0 bases from J, with 12 bases between. The CDR3 totals 14 residues. Germline CDR1 and CDR2: MNHNS and SASEGT. The DNA for the CDR3 is TGTGCCAGCGTCAGCGGGTATAGCACAGATACGCAGTATTTT. Protein sequence: CASVSGYSTDTQYF.

This rearrangement joins TRBV7-6 to TRBJ1-3; D is possibly TRBD1 (6 bases). Trimming took off 5 bases at V and 4 bases at J, with 21 bases between the two ends. The germline gives CDR1 SGHVS, CDR2 FNYEAQ. The CDR3 totals 17 residues. The CDR3 DNA reads as TGTGCCAGCAGCGCCTCACAGGGATCGGTAATCGGAAACACCATATATTTT. Translation gives CASSASQGSVIGNTIYF.

V and J are TRBV5-1 and TRBJ1-3; a possible D gene is TRBD1 (5 bases). V dropped 7 bases and J dropped 8 bases, with 16 bases sitting between them. The germline gives CDR1 SGHRS, CDR2 YFSETQ. The length of the CDR3 is 13 residues. CDR3 residues: CASCQGGSDTIYF. Written as DNA, the CDR3 is TGCGCCAGCTGTCAGGGAGGTTCAGACACCATATATTTT.

V usage is TRBV18 and J usage is TRBJ1-1; no reliable D call. With 6 bases removed from V and 3 bases from J, the gap between germline ends came to 14 bases. CDR1 is KGHSH, CDR2 LQKENI, per germline. CDR3 length equals 14 residues. The CDR3 DNA is TGTGCCAGCTCCGGGCAACTGGAGGACACTGAAGCTTTCTTT. Protein product: CASSGQLEDTEAFF.

V is TRBV30 and J is TRBJ1-1; 9 nucleotides line up with TRBD1. CDR1 is GTSNPN and CDR2 is SVGIG in the germline V gene (reference sequence). The CDR3 loop spans 15 amino acids. Trimming cost V 4 bases and J 3 bases; bases outside gene matches: 9. The CDR3 loop reads CAWNFLWDRDTEAFF. CDR3 nucleotide sequence: TGTGCCTGGAACTTTCTGTGGGACAGGGACACTGAAGCTTTCTTT. Full variable domain (outside the CDR3, taken from reference TRBV30 and TRBJ1-1): SQTIHQWPATLVQPVGSPLSLECTVEGTSNPNLYWYRQAAGRGLQLLFYSVGIGQISSEVPQNLSASRPQDRQFILSSKKLLLSDSGFYLCAWNFLWDRDTEAFFGQGTRLTVV.

This clone showed up just a few times. The gene calls are TRBV4-3 and TRBJ2-7; TRBD2 agrees at 8 bases. CDR1 is LGHNA, CDR2 YSLEER, per germline. With V trimmed by 3 bases and J by 4 bases, 5 bases remained unmatched. The CDR3 totals 14 residues. The CDR3 reads CASSQTSELYEQYF. The CDR3 DNA follows: TGCGCCAGCAGCCAGACTAGCGAATTGTACGAGCAGTACTTC.

Concerning this clone: One end of the junction fails to match germline, which may point to a read error. V gene TRBV6-5 combines with J gene TRBJ2-7, with a possible D match to TRBD1 (6 bases). This CDR3 comprises 11 residues. Germline V lookup: CDR1 MNHEY, CDR2 SVGAGI. CDR3 in DNA: TGTGCCAGCAGTTACAGACAGGCTGGGGACTTC. Its translation is CASSYRQAGDF.

The chain carries TRBV6-5 and TRBJ2-7, with 7 bases aligning to TRBD1. The CDR3 loop spans 15 amino acids. Per the germline V gene, CDR1 is MNHEY and CDR2 is SVGAGI. V shed 9 bases, J shed 1 base, and the junction held 12 bases outside the gene matches. The CDR3 is CASKIGQGVSYEQYF. CDR3 nucleotide sequence: TGTGCCAGTAAGATCGGGCAGGGGGTGTCCTACGAGCAGTACTTC.

V usage is TRBV28 and J usage is TRBJ1-4; TRBD1 agrees at 8 bases. In germline, CDR1 is MDHEN, CDR2 SYDVKM. The CDR3 sequence is 14 residues long. The V and J ends lost 6 bases and 8 bases, in that order; junction bases with no gene match: 8. The CDR3 bases are TGTGCCAGCAGACCCGGGACAGGTAGAGAAAAACTGTTTTTT. This codes for CASRPGTGREKLFF.

V and J are TRBV25-1 and TRBJ1-2, with unresolved D. Germline CDR1 is MGHDK and CDR2 is SYGVNS. The CDR3 extends over 13 amino acids. Trimming left V 3 bases short and J 7 bases short, with 12 bases between. Written as DNA, the CDR3 is TGTGCCAGCAGTGAGCAGGACTCGGGTGGCTACACCTTC. Protein sequence: CASSEQDSGGYTF.